The present TCR beta chain was sequenced within a study of blood T cell repertoires in COVID-19. The germline CDR1 and CDR2 sequences are SNHLY and FYNNEI. The CDR3 length is 13 residues. Between the trimmed V and J ends, which lost 4 bases and 4 bases, there was a span of 11 bases. The data were produced by immunoSEQ multiplex PCR, yet TCRdb's version contains in-frame clones alone and is incomplete. Among almost 70,000 clones listed, approximately 92% were seen once. This sequence was found in a woman aged 45-65 years with active COVID-19. Material: peripheral blood. The V call is TRBV2, the J call TRBJ2-7, with D perhaps matching TRBD2 (5 bases). The DNA for the CDR3 is TGTGCCAGCAGTGTGGAGGTTCGGTACGAGCAGTACTTC. As protein: CASSVEVRYEQYF.